This entry describes one TCR beta chain. The target antigen is unknown. This sample is drawn from a study of T-cell reconstitution after alpha-beta-depleted transplantation in children. Study-wide results and limits: By about two months after transplant, alpha-beta T cells reportedly arose from several hundred graft clones that had expanded. T-cell counts and diversity were attributed mostly to newly produced T cells one year after transplant. Day-60 TCRbeta diversity that was high in some patients was derived from surviving recipient T cells and thymic progenitors.

The authors prepared the TCRbeta library with unique molecular identifiers. TCRdb passed the PCR reads through MiXCR, listing each CDR3 protein once. The table has approximately 980,000 distinct CDR3 sequences, under 30% seen once. The CDR3 length is 16 residues. Trimming removed 0 bases at V and 6 bases at J, with 18 bases between. Germline values: CDR1 DFQATT, CDR2 SNEGSKA (reference sequence). Sequenced material: PBMCs, mostly from graft donor cells, taken 360 days after TCRalphabeta/CD19-depleted stem cell transplant. The chain employs TRBV20-1 and TRBJ2-1; perhaps TRBD1 as D (6 bases). The receptor was derived from a boy under two years old who had a stem cell transplant for SCID, so the T cells may come from the graft donor. DNA of the CDR3: TGCAGTGCTAGAGATGTAGACACAGCCAGGGGCAATGAGCAGTTCTTC. As protein: CSARDVDTARGNEQFF.